The T cell receptor (beta chain) under discussion was sequenced for a study of spatial heterogeneity in lung cancer. Study-level background: The average count in raw reads for each unique TCR and UMI combination exceeded nine appearances.

Every individual TCR cDNA molecule carried its own unique molecular identifier, which allowed correction of PCR and sequencing errors. TCRdb reprocessed the 5' RACE reads with MiXCR, giving one entry per CDR3 protein. The sample holds roughly 100,000 distinct CDR3 sequences, around 8.6% seen once. Time point specified: sample taken at primary tumor resection. Unsorted whole RNA from tumor, nontumor lung or frozen PBMC underwent sequencing. Patients with untreated early-stage non-small cell lung cancer, numbering more than 55, were the donors. From germline, CDR1 is SEHNR and CDR2 FQNEAQ (reference sequence). J lost 0 bases, V lost 5 bases, and 5 bases had no gene match. The CDR3 spans 15 residues. Study-wide findings and caveats: Among blood samples, ubiquitous expanded tumor TCRs appeared more at resection than at follow-up.

This clonotype was observed a handful of times. As yet, its antigen is unknown. This clonotype was obtained from a male donor with early-stage non-small cell lung cancer. The chain links TRBV7-9 to TRBJ2-3; TRBD1 matches 7 bases. This material consisted of PBMCs, taken at surgery. This CDR3 is CASSAGQASTDTQYF. CDR3 DNA sequence: TGTGCCAGCAGCGCCGGACAGGCTAGCACAGATACGCAGTATTTT.